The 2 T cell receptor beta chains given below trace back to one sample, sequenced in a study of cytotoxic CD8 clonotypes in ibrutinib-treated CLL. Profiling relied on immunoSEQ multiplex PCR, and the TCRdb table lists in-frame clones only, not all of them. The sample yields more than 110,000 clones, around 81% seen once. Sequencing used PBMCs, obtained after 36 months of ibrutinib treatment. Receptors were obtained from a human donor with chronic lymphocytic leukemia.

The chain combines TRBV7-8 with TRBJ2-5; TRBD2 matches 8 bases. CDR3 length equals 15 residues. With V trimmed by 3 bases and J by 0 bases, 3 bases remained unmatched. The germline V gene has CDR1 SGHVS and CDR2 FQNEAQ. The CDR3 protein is CASSFLAGYQETQYF. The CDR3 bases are TGTGCCAGCAGCTTCTTAGCGGGGTACCAAGAGACCCAGTACTTC. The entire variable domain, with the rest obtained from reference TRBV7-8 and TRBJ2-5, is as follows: GAGVSQSPRYKVAKRGQDVALRCDPISGHVSLFWYQQALGQGPEFLTYFQNEAQLDKSGLPSDRFFAERPEGSVSTLKIQRTQQEDSAVYLCASSFLAGYQETQYFGPGTRLLVL.

The DNA of the CDR3 is TGTGCCAGCAGTCTAAGACAGGGGATGGGTCAGCCCCAGCATTTT. Protein sequence: CASSLRQGMGQPQHF. The chain joins TRBV27 to TRBJ1-5; 8 bases match TRBD1. V was clipped by 5 bases and J by 6 bases; unmatched bases: 9. This CDR3 has 15 residues. Germline CDR1 MNHEY, CDR2 SMNVEV (reference sequence).